The source of this T cell receptor beta chain is a study of blood T cell repertoires in COVID-19. V was pared by 6 bases and J by 4 bases, with 7 bases of the junction left unmatched. Germline CDR1 is SNHLY and CDR2 is FYNNEI. The CDR3 contains 14 residues. Here immunoSEQ multiplex PCR was the method, and the copy in TCRdb shows in-frame clones only, minus some. Here the sample spans approximately 74,000 clones, 79% being singletons. V is TRBV2 and J is TRBJ1-2, with TRBD1 identical over 8 bases. The specimen was peripheral blood. The TCR was taken from a man between 60 and 75 years old with acute or convalescent COVID-19. The CDR3 region is CASRGTGTGYGYTF. In nucleotides, the CDR3 is TGTGCCAGCAGGGGAACCGGGACAGGCTATGGCTACACCTTC.